This TCR beta chain originates from a study of T cells in women clearing cervical HPV infection. Findings and limits, study-wide: Richness differences could reflect unmeasured T-cell content per sample. Controls had more TRBV6-7 (approximately 0.16%) than cases (roughly 0.11%).

About this clone: Antigen: not known. The read falls 3 residues short of the CDR3 end, and the missing part is taken from the germline J gene.

This table comes from immunoSEQ multiplex PCR, and its TCRdb copy is limited to in-frame clones, with some not included. Listed are 30,000 to 35,000 clones; 1.5% to 2% falls within the top ten. The CDR3 totals 13 residues. CDR1 and CDR2 (germline): GTSNPN, SVGIG (reference sequence). V gene TRBV30 combines with J gene TRBJ2-4; 8 positions match TRBD1. The clonotype comes from a woman between 18 and 75 years old with a cervical HPV16 infection that either progressed to CIN3+ or cleared (not recorded which). What was sequenced was blood buffy coat. The CDR3 here is CAWSATGALGQYF. CDR3 DNA, as far as it was read: TGTGCCTGGAGTGCGACAGGGGCTCTAGGT.